The 32 T cell receptor beta chains below were found in one sample sequenced in a study of CD8+ T cells in alopecia areata. After isolation, RNA underwent reverse transcription to generate cDNA as the sequencing template. The method was immunoSEQ multiplex PCR; TCRdb's version includes in-frame clones alone and lacks a portion of them. The data contain 150,000 or so clones, around 87% of them singletons. Sequenced here: CD8+ T cells sorted from blood, sampled at week 0. The receptor set was obtained from a human donor with alopecia areata.

This chain joins TRBV29-1 and TRBJ2-1, with 7 bases aligning to TRBD2. Trimming removed 4 bases from V and 15 bases from J; junction bases left unmatched: 9. This CDR3 is 11 amino acids long. CDR1 SQVTM and CDR2 ANQGSEA come from the germline V gene. CDR3 loop: CSVVRSGLLFF. The CDR3 coding sequence is TGCAGCGTTGTAAGGTCGGGACTACTGTTCTTC.

The chain carries TRBV29-1 and TRBJ1-1; 7 bases line up with TRBD1. The CDR3 length is 14 residues. From germline, CDR1 is SQVTM and CDR2 ANQGSEA. V lost 2 bases to trimming and J lost 2 bases; unmatched junction nucleotides: 5. In DNA form, the CDR3 reads TGCAGCGTTGAAAAGGGGGCATACAACACTGAAGCTTTCTTT. It specifies CSVEKGAYNTEAFF.

This chain joins TRBV29-1 and TRBJ2-2; no definite D call. In germline, CDR1 is SQVTM, CDR2 ANQGSEA. Trimming pared 2 bases from V and 2 bases from J, leaving 6 bases between. The CDR3 is 13 residues long. This CDR3 reads CSVEQANTGELFF. The CDR3 DNA reads as TGCAGCGTTGAACAGGCTAACACCGGGGAGCTGTTTTTT.

The chain carries TRBV27 and TRBJ2-7; 9 bases map to TRBD1. The CDR3 length is 15 residues. CDR1 MNHEY and CDR2 SMNVEV come from the germline V gene (reference sequence). J lost 5 bases, V lost 5 bases, and 10 bases had no gene match. CDR3 protein: CASSVLRDRDNEQYF. The CDR3 DNA reads as TGTGCCAGCAGTGTACTCCGGGACAGGGATAACGAGCAGTACTTC.

The rearrangement joins TRBV5-4 to TRBJ2-7; 11 bases are a match to TRBD2. With V trimmed by 2 bases and J by 2 bases, 9 bases remained unmatched. CDR3 length equals 17 residues. Per the germline V gene, CDR1 is SGHNT and CDR2 is YYREEE (reference sequence). The CDR3 sequence is CASSLTSGGLITYEQYF. Written as DNA, the CDR3 is TGTGCCAGCAGCTTAACTAGCGGGGGCCTGATTACCTACGAGCAGTACTTC. The full variable domain, completed using reference TRBV5-4 and TRBJ2-7, is ETGVTQSPTHLIKTRGQQVTLRCSSQSGHNTVSWYQQALGQGPQFIFQYYREEENGRGNFPPRFSGLQFPNYSSELNVNALELDDSALYLCASSLTSGGLITYEQYFGPGTRLTVT.

J is TRBJ2-1 and V is TRBV27; tentative D call: TRBD2 (5 bases). V lost 8 bases and J lost 0, with 20 bases in between. CDR1 is MNHEY, CDR2 SMNVEV, per germline (reference sequence). The CDR3 loop spans 17 amino acids. CDR3 amino acids: CASGADPSLLSYNEQFF. CDR3 nucleotide sequence: TGTGCCAGCGGAGCCGACCCTAGCCTCCTCTCCTACAATGAGCAGTTCTTC.

V is TRBV7-2 and J is TRBJ2-1, with D unresolved. CDR3 length equals 14 residues. The germline V gene has CDR1 SGHTA and CDR2 FQGNSA. The V gene lost 2 bases and the J gene lost 12 bases, with 17 bases spanning the gap. This CDR3 reads CASSLLSPGDGQFF. Written as DNA, the CDR3 is TGTGCCAGCAGCTTACTCTCCCCTGGCGATGGGCAGTTCTTC.

The rearrangement links TRBV14 to TRBJ1-2; D uncertain. The CDR3 totals 14 residues. CDR1 and CDR2 (germline): SGHDN, FVKESK. V was shortened by 0 bases and J by 2 bases, with 7 bases between the two germline ends. The CDR3 loop reads CASSQERNNYGYTF. CDR3 coding DNA: TGTGCCAGCAGCCAAGAGAGGAACAACTATGGCTACACCTTC.

The chain joins TRBV6-6 to TRBJ2-1; 11 bases map to TRBD2. The CDR3 consists of 16 residues. Germline CDR1 reads MNHNY; CDR2 reads SVGAGI (reference sequence). V shed 5 bases, J shed 2 bases, and the junction held 5 bases outside the gene matches. The CDR3 nucleotides are TGTGCCAGCAGTCAGGGACTAGCGGACCCCTACAATGAGCAGTTCTTC. It encodes CASSQGLADPYNEQFF.

The CDR3 reads CASRPLSGGELFF. In nucleotides, the CDR3 is TGTGCCAGCAGACCATTATCCGGCGGGGAGCTGTTTTTT. This chain joins TRBV27 and TRBJ2-2; no reliable D call. Germline CDR1 MNHEY, CDR2 SMNVEV (reference sequence). V was clipped by 6 bases and J by 7 bases, with 12 bases between them. CDR3 length: 13 amino acids.

The chain employs TRBV14 and TRBJ2-3, with D possibly TRBD2 on 6 matching bases. The CDR3 extends over 16 amino acids. V was clipped by 0 bases and J by 0 bases, with 10 bases between them. Germline V gives CDR1 SGHDN, CDR2 FVKESK. The CDR3 region has the DNA TGTGCCAGCAGCCAAGACGCGGGACCAAGCACAGATACGCAGTATTTT. Amino acid sequence: CASSQDAGPSTDTQYF.

This clone was counted a few times. The rearrangement uses TRBV29-1 and TRBJ1-1; the D is unclear. Trimming pared 0 bases from V and 4 bases from J, leaving 12 bases between. Germline assignment: CDR1 SQVTM and CDR2 ANQGSEA. The CDR3 loop spans 14 amino acids. CDR3 in DNA: TGCAGCGTTGAAGATGGGATTGCGGGCACTGAAGCTTTCTTT. As protein: CSVEDGIAGTEAFF. The full variable domain, rest sourced from reference TRBV29-1 and TRBJ1-1, is SAVISQKPSRDICQRGTSLTIQCQVDSQVTMMFWYRQQPGQSLTLIATANQGSEATYESGFVIDKFPISRPNLTFSTLTVSNMSPEDSSIYLCSVEDGIAGTEAFFGQGTRLTVV.

This chain links TRBV27 with TRBJ2-5; D is undetermined. The CDR3 has 14 amino acids. Looked up from germline, CDR1 is MNHEY and CDR2 is SMNVEV (reference sequence). V was shortened by 6 bases and J by 0 bases, with 11 bases between the two germline ends. CDR3 sequence reads: CASSRWTDQETQYF. As DNA, the CDR3 is TGTGCCAGCAGCAGGTGGACGGACCAAGAGACCCAGTACTTC.

The genes are TRBV19 and TRBJ2-7; D possibly matches TRBD1 or TRBD2 (5 bases each). Germline CDR1 is LNHDA and CDR2 is SQIVND (reference sequence). This CDR3 has 14 residues. The V and J ends lost 5 bases and 2 bases respectively, with 13 bases between them. The CDR3 here is CASSPRDGPYEQYF. CDR3 nucleotides: TGTGCCAGTAGTCCCAGGGACGGACCCTACGAGCAGTACTTC.

The genes are TRBV2 and TRBJ1-6; D gene ambiguous. The CDR3 is 14 residues long. The V end was cut by 6 bases, the J end by 4 bases, with 10 bases between. Looked up from germline, CDR1 is SNHLY and CDR2 is FYNNEI. In DNA form, the CDR3 reads TGTGCCAGCAGGGGATCAGATTATAATTCACCCCTCCACTTT. This codes for CASRGSDYNSPLHF.

V gene TRBV7-9 combines with J gene TRBJ2-1; 7 bases map to TRBD2. V was clipped by 5 bases and J by 4 bases; unmatched bases: 8. The CDR3 runs to 15 residues. Germline lookup yields CDR1 SEHNR and CDR2 FQNEAQ (reference sequence). The CDR3 DNA is TGTGCCAGCAGCCTTATGGGGGAGGGGTACAATGAGCAGTTCTTC. Translation: CASSLMGEGYNEQFF.

The chain joins TRBV7-6 to TRBJ2-7, with 10 bases lining up with TRBD2. In germline, CDR1 is SGHVS, CDR2 FNYEAQ. The ends lost 5 bases at V and 1 base at J; junction bases unmatched: 8. The CDR3 extends over 16 amino acids. The CDR3: CASSPRSGGTSYEQYF. The CDR3 nucleotides read TGTGCCAGCAGCCCCCGTAGCGGGGGGACTTCCTACGAGCAGTACTTC.

CDR3 sequence reads: CATHNSGLEQYF. CDR3 nucleotide sequence: TGTGCGACTCACAATTCTGGGCTCGAGCAGTACTTC. This chain uses TRBV6-5 with TRBJ2-7; D gene unclear. The germline gives CDR1 MNHEY, CDR2 SVGAGI. This CDR3 is built from 12 residues.

This clone has just one count. The rearrangement links TRBV29-1 to TRBJ2-1; 7 bases are a match to TRBD1. The CDR3 has 15 amino acids. V shed 0 bases and J 5 bases; nucleotides not matched to a gene: 7. Germline-derived CDR1 and CDR2 are SQVTM and ANQGSEA. CDR3 nucleotides: TGCAGCGTTGAAGATTGGACAGGCTTTGACAATGAGCAGTTCTTC. It is translated as CSVEDWTGFDNEQFF.

The chain employs TRBV14 and TRBJ2-1; D may be TRBD2 (6 bases). Germline lookup yields CDR1 SGHDN and CDR2 FVKESK. The CDR3 extends over 13 amino acids. V was shortened by 4 bases and J by 8 bases, with 12 bases between the two germline ends. For the CDR3, the DNA is TGTGCCAGCAGCCTCAGACTAGGCCATGAGCAGTTCTTC. This sequence encodes CASSLRLGHEQFF. The full variable domain, completed using reference TRBV14 and TRBJ2-1, is EAGVTQFPSHSVIEKGQTVTLRCDPISGHDNLYWYRRVMGKEIKFLLHFVKESKQDESGMPNNRFLAERTGGTYSTLKVQPAELEDSGVYFCASSLRLGHEQFFGPGTRLTVL.

This clone came up once. The genes are TRBV10-1 and TRBJ1-1; no firm D call. The CDR3 runs 13 residues. Trimming pared 6 bases from V and 1 base from J, leaving 9 bases between. The germline CDR1 and CDR2 sequences are WNHNN and SYGVQD (reference sequence). CDR3 in amino acids: CASSTGRNTEAFF. The CDR3 nucleotides read TGCGCCAGCAGCACCGGACGGAACACTGAAGCTTTCTTT.

This clone was seen a handful of times. The V and J genes are TRBV29-1 and TRBJ2-1; 7 bases match TRBD1. Unmatched junction bases numbered 6, after V lost 4 bases and J lost 3 bases. The CDR3 extends over 14 amino acids. In germline, CDR1 is SQVTM, CDR2 ANQGSEA. CDR3 residues: CSVVNRGDYNEQFF. The CDR3 DNA sequence: TGCAGCGTTGTGAACAGGGGAGACTACAATGAGCAGTTCTTC.

The chain combines TRBV12-5 with TRBJ1-5, with D hard to call. Germline CDR1 LGHNT, CDR2 FRNRAP. V was clipped by 5 bases and J by 6 bases, with 8 bases between them. This CDR3 contains 12 residues. The CDR3 spells CASGAGGQPQHF. The CDR3 coding sequence is TGTGCTAGTGGTGCCGGTGGTCAGCCCCAGCATTTT.

CDR3 in DNA: TGTGCCACCAGCAGGTGGGGTGGGTCAGGGCAGTACTTC. Protein product: CATSRWGGSGQYF. The V call is TRBV15, the J call TRBJ2-5, with a possible D match to TRBD1 (5 bases). The CDR3 totals 13 residues. Germline V CDR1 and CDR2: LNHNV, YYDKDF (reference sequence). The germline V and J ends were trimmed by 3 bases and 11 bases, with 16 bases remaining between them.

The rearrangement links TRBV5-1 to TRBJ2-3; D not certain. The germline V gene encodes CDR1 SGHRS and CDR2 YFSETQ. Trimming took off 4 bases at V and 2 bases at J, with 11 bases between the two ends. This CDR3 is built from 14 residues. CDR3 sequence (DNA): TGCGCCAGCAGCCCCTTGGCTGACACAGATACGCAGTATTTT. It yields the protein CASSPLADTDTQYF.

The CDR3 sequence: CSVVGLGQGSYNEQFF. The DNA of the CDR3 is TGCAGCGTTGTTGGGCTTGGGCAGGGGTCCTACAATGAGCAGTTCTTC. The chain links TRBV29-1 to TRBJ2-1; D might be TRBD1 (6 bases). Per the germline V gene, CDR1 is SQVTM and CDR2 is ANQGSEA. Trimming pared 4 bases from V and 1 base from J, leaving 17 bases between. This CDR3 has 16 amino acids.

The gene calls are TRBV4-2 and TRBJ1-4, with a weak D call TRBD1 (5 bases). This CDR3 has 17 amino acids. Germline lookup yields CDR1 LGHNA and CDR2 YNFKEQ. V lost 4 bases to trimming and J lost 0 bases, with 15 bases between them. CDR3 region: CASSPPPGTATNEKLFF. CDR3 DNA sequence: TGTGCCAGCAGCCCACCCCCTGGGACCGCAACTAATGAAAAACTGTTTTTT.

V and J are TRBV6-6 and TRBJ2-5, with TRBD2 as a possible D gene (5 bases). V lost 6 bases and J 5 bases, leaving 19 bases between the germline ends. The CDR3 loop spans 15 amino acids. Germline loops: CDR1 MNHNY, CDR2 SVGAGI (reference sequence). CDR3 sequence (DNA): TGTGCCAGCAGCCCTCTCCGGGGAACGGGGGAGACCCAGTACTTC. It encodes CASSPLRGTGETQYF.

The J gene is TRBJ2-5, the V gene TRBV15; D gene unclear. Germline CDR1 is LNHNV and CDR2 is YYDKDF (reference sequence). This CDR3 is built from 13 residues. Trimming cost V 6 bases and J 3 bases, with 11 bases left between them. CDR3 loop: CATREVREETQYF. In DNA, the CDR3 is TGTGCCACCAGAGAAGTCCGGGAAGAGACCCAGTACTTC.

This chain joins TRBV2 and TRBJ2-1; D is undetermined. Germline CDR1 reads SNHLY; CDR2 reads FYNNEI. This CDR3 region has 12 residues. V lost 2 bases, J lost 9 bases, and 8 bases lay in between. The CDR3 loop is CASSEIWIEQFF. The CDR3 nucleotides read TGTGCCAGCAGTGAAATATGGATTGAGCAGTTCTTC.

The CDR3 reads CASSFEDWGTTNTGELFF. CDR3 nucleotides: TGTGCCAGCAGCTTTGAGGACTGGGGGACCACGAACACCGGGGAGCTGTTTTTT. This chain uses TRBV5-6 with TRBJ2-2; D possibly uses TRBD1 or TRBD2 (5 bases each). Deletions cut 2 bases from V and 0 bases from J, with 17 bases between. Looked up from germline, CDR1 is SGHDT and CDR2 is YYEEEE. The CDR3 consists of 18 residues.

Only one count was recorded for this clone. V is TRBV6-1 and J is TRBJ2-1, with 8 positions matching TRBD1. The CDR3 spans 12 residues. V shed 10 bases, J shed 4 bases, and the junction held 3 bases outside the gene matches. CDR1 and CDR2 from the germline V gene are MNHNS and SASEGT. The CDR3 DNA sequence: TGTGCCACCGGACAGGGTTACAATGAGCAGTTCTTC. As protein: CATGQGYNEQFF.